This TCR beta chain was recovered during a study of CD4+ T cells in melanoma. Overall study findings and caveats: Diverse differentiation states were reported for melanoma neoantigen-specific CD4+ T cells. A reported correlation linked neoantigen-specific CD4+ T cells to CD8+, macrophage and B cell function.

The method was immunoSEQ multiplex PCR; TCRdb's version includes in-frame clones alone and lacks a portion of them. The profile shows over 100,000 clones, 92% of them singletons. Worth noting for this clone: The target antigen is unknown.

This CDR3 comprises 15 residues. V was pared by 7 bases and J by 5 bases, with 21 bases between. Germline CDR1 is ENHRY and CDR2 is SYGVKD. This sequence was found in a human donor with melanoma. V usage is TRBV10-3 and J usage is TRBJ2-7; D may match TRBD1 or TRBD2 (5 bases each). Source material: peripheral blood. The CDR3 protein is CAIIATQGPRDEQYF. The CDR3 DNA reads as TGTGCCATCATAGCGACGCAGGGACCCCGCGACGAGCAGTACTTC.